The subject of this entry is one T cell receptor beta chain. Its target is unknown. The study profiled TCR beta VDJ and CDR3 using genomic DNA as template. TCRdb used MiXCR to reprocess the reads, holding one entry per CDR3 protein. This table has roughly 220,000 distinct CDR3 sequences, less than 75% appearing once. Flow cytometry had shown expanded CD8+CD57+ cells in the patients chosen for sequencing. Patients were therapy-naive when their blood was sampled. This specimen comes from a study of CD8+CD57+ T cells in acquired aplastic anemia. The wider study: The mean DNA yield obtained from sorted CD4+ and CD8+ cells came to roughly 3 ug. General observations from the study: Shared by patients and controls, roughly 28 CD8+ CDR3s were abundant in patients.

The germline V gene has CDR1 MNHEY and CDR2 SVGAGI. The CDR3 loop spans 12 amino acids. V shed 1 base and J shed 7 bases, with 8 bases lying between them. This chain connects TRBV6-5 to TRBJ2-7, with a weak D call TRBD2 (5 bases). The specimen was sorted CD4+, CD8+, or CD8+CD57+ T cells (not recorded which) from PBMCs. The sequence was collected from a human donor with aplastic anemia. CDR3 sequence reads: CASSYFSGEQYF. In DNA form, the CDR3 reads TGTGCCAGCAGTTACTTTTCGGGAGAGCAGTACTTC.